The 27 T cell receptor beta chains below were found in one sample sequenced in a study of monozygotic twins with inflammatory bowel disease. Reprocessing the 5' RACE reads, TCRdb reports a single entry for every CDR3 protein and omits DNA. The ten top clones account for 2%, within a sample of 300,000 to 350,000 distinct CDR3 sequences. Sequencing input: blood. The receptor set was obtained from a human donor with ulcerative colitis or Crohn's disease, or a healthy co-twin of an affected twin (not recorded which).

The chain joins TRBV27 to TRBJ2-7; TCRdb's assignment of TRBD1 cannot be checked, as there is no DNA. Germline CDR1 MNHEY, CDR2 SMNVEV (reference sequence). This CDR3 comprises 14 residues. CDR3 sequence: CASKGQYSSYEQYF.

V gene TRBV5-1 combines with J gene TRBJ2-5; TCRdb proposes TRBD2, but this gene call is untestable without DNA. Germline assignment: CDR1 SGHRS and CDR2 YFSETQ. This CDR3 is built from 14 residues. CDR3 sequence: CASYAGTGQETQYF.

The rearrangement uses TRBV20-1 and TRBJ1-5. Per the germline V gene, CDR1 is DFQATT and CDR2 is SNEGSKA (reference sequence). CDR3 length: 13 residues. Here the CDR3 reads CSASKGYDQPQHF.

The V and J genes are TRBV5-1 and TRBJ2-4; TCRdb gives TRBD2 as the D gene, but with no DNA this cannot be confirmed. Germline values: CDR1 SGHRS, CDR2 YFSETQ. The CDR3 is made up of 14 amino acids. CDR3 region: CASRPTSGKNIQYF.

The V call is TRBV12-3 or TRBV12-4, the J call TRBJ2-3; without DNA, the TCRdb call of TRBD1 cannot be checked. The CDR3 runs to 13 residues. CDR3: CASSFYRADTQYF.

This chain connects TRBV9 to TRBJ1-6; as DNA is missing, the TRBD1 call by TCRdb cannot be tested. The length of the CDR3 is 14 residues. Looked up from germline, CDR1 is SGDLS and CDR2 is YYNGEE. Here the CDR3 reads CASSKGQSNSPLHF.

This sequence joins TRBV20-1 and TRBJ2-3; TCRdb outputs TRBD1, but without DNA this stays unchecked. This CDR3 is built from 13 residues. In germline, CDR1 is DFQATT, CDR2 SNEGSKA (reference sequence). CDR3 loop: CSANAGGTDTQYF.

The V gene is TRBV6-5, the J gene TRBJ2-1; TCRdb outputs TRBD1, but without DNA this stays unchecked. CDR1 and CDR2 (germline): MNHEY, SVGAGI. The CDR3 has 15 amino acids. The CDR3 sequence: CASRMTGVNYNEQFF.

This chain uses TRBV28 with TRBJ2-1; TCRdb lists TRBD2, though no DNA is available to test this call. Germline V gives CDR1 MDHEN, CDR2 SYDVKM. This CDR3 has 15 residues. The CDR3 here is CASRPEREGRNEQFF.

The V gene is TRBV20-1, the J gene TRBJ2-7; TCRdb reports TRBD1, a call that lacks DNA to check it against. From germline, CDR1 is DFQATT and CDR2 SNEGSKA (reference sequence). CDR3 length: 15 amino acids. The CDR3 region is CSARSPGTGAYEQYF.

The V call is TRBV20-1, the J call TRBJ2-2; TCRdb reports TRBD2, a call that lacks DNA to check it against. Germline V gives CDR1 DFQATT, CDR2 SNEGSKA (reference sequence). There are 13 residues in the CDR3. CDR3 sequence reads: CSATDGLTGELFF.

V and J are TRBV30 and TRBJ1-5. The CDR3 sequence is 14 residues long. Germline loops: CDR1 GTSNPN, CDR2 SVGIG (reference sequence). The CDR3: CAWRTIGFGQPQHF.

The chain carries TRBV7-2 and TRBJ2-2; TCRdb gives TRBD1 as the D gene, but with no DNA this cannot be confirmed. CDR1 is SGHTA and CDR2 is FQGNSA in the germline V gene. This CDR3 comprises 13 residues. CDR3 in amino acids: CASTPGLPGELFF.

The chain employs TRBV4-3 and TRBJ2-7; TCRdb names TRBD1, which stays unverified in the absence of DNA. Germline CDR1 is LGHNA and CDR2 is YSLEER. CDR3 length: 14 amino acids. CDR3 region: CASSPLPHSFEQYF.

This chain links TRBV28 with TRBJ2-3; TCRdb's D gene call, TRBD2, goes unchecked for lack of DNA. The CDR3 runs 14 residues. CDR1 is MDHEN, CDR2 SYDVKM, per germline. This CDR3 is CASTASGRTDTQYF. The full variable domain, completed using reference TRBV28 and TRBJ2-3, is DVKVTQSSRYLVKRTGEKVFLECVQDMDHENMFWYRQDPGLGLRLIYFSYDVKMKEKGDIPEGYSVSREKKERFSLILESASTNQTSMYLCASTASGRTDTQYFGPGTRLTVL.

The gene calls are TRBV20-1 and TRBJ2-7; TCRdb's D gene call, TRBD1, goes unchecked for lack of DNA. The CDR3 extends over 13 amino acids. The germline CDR1 and CDR2 sequences are DFQATT and SNEGSKA (reference sequence). CDR3 residues: CSASGQGAGEQYF.

V and J are TRBV20-1 and TRBJ1-6; TCRdb returns TRBD1, unconfirmable since there is no DNA. The CDR3 is made up of 13 amino acids. Looked up from germline, CDR1 is DFQATT and CDR2 is SNEGSKA (reference sequence). CDR3 loop: CSARGQAGSPLHF.

The chain links TRBV29-1 to TRBJ2-7; TCRdb gives TRBD1 as the D gene, but with no DNA this cannot be confirmed. This CDR3 spans 14 amino acids. Germline V gene data show CDR1 as SQVTM and CDR2 as ANQGSEA. The CDR3 region is CSVAGAGVRGEQYF.

This chain joins TRBV20-1 and TRBJ2-3; without DNA, the TCRdb call of TRBD2 cannot be checked. The CDR3 contains 16 residues. CDR1 DFQATT and CDR2 SNEGSKA come from the germline V gene (reference sequence). CDR3 residues: CSAPFPGLAASDTQYF.

The V and J genes are TRBV10-3 and TRBJ2-3. This CDR3 is 14 amino acids long. Germline CDR1 and CDR2: ENHRY and SYGVKD. CDR3 in amino acids: CAISAGLAADTQYF.

CDR3 residues: CASSHTGVQPQHF. This rearrangement joins TRBV19 to TRBJ1-5; TCRdb gives TRBD1 as the D gene, but with no DNA this cannot be confirmed. CDR1 LNHDA and CDR2 SQIVND come from the germline V gene (reference sequence). The CDR3 is 13 amino acids.

The chain's CDR3 is CASSFLRGAGSYEQYF. The V gene is TRBV7-8, the J gene TRBJ2-7; TCRdb picks TRBD1, but there is no DNA to check that call. Germline CDR1 SGHVS, CDR2 FQNEAQ. This CDR3 comprises 16 residues.

This rearrangement joins TRBV4-1 to TRBJ1-5. The germline V gene has CDR1 MGHRA and CDR2 YSYEKL. This CDR3 contains 13 residues. CDR3 sequence: CASSQVEDQPQHF.

The rearrangement uses TRBV14 and TRBJ1-1; TCRdb's D call, TRBD1, is unchecked because there is no DNA. Per germline, CDR1 SGHDN and CDR2 FVKESK. The CDR3 has 15 residues. CDR3 amino acids: CASSLDSRLGTEAFF.

The rearrangement links TRBV15 to TRBJ1-1; checking the TCRdb D call of TRBD1 is not possible without DNA. Germline V gene data show CDR1 as LNHNV and CDR2 as YYDKDF (reference sequence). This CDR3 comprises 15 residues. CDR3 in amino acids: CATSRDFKGGTEAFF.

The rearrangement links TRBV25-1 to TRBJ2-2; there is no DNA to check the TCRdb D call of TRBD2. The length of the CDR3 is 16 residues. Germline values: CDR1 MGHDK, CDR2 SYGVNS. CDR3 amino acids: CASSYVTSTTTGELFF.

The chain links TRBV4-1 to TRBJ1-2. Germline CDR1 reads MGHRA; CDR2 reads YSYEKL. The CDR3 spans 13 residues. CDR3: CASSQRGGYGYTF.